Listed below are T cell receptor beta chains from one sample, sequenced in a study of type 1 and type 2 diabetes patients. Via MiXCR, TCRdb re-called the multiplex PCR reads, giving one row per CDR3 protein. The table shows fewer than 350,000 distinct CDR3 sequences, with 40% to 50% occurring only once. Sequenced: peripheral blood mononuclear cells (PBMCs). Every receptor here comes from a man aged 18 to 30 with type 2 diabetes. The CDR3 runs from the conserved cysteine through the conserved F or W. D genes are given only for firm matches. Clone size is shown for a subset of rows, as once, few, many or a class of expanded clone.

>TRBV5-1|NA|few|TRBJ2-1
CASSSGNNEQFF
TGCGCCAGCAGCTCTGGGAACAATGAGCAGTTCTTC
>TRBV5-1|NA|few|TRBJ2-7
CASARGSQGYEQYF
TGCGCCAGCGCACGCGGATCACAGGGCTACGAGCAGTACTTC
>TRBV19|TRBD1|NA|TRBJ2-7
CASRDRDEQYF
TGTGCCAGTAGAGACAGGGACGAGCAGTACTTC
>TRBV30|NA|few|TRBJ2-1
CAWNAPGLLYNEQFF
TGTGCCTGGAATGCCCCGGGACTCTTATACAATGAGCAGTTCTTC
>TRBV6-4|NA|NA|TRBJ1-1
CASSDSYGAEAFF
TGTGCCAGCAGTGACTCGTACGGGGCTGAAGCTTTCTTT
>TRBV2|TRBD2|few|TRBJ2-1
CASNSGGAGSYSYNEQFF
TGTGCCAGCAACAGCGGGGGGGCCGGGTCTTACTCCTACAATGAGCAGTTCTTC
>TRBV7-8|TRBD1|few|TRBJ2-1
CASMAGGYNEQFF
TGTGCCAGCATGGCAGGGGGCTACAATGAGCAGTTCTTC
>TRBV15|NA|NA|TRBJ2-5
CATSRDTRRLAETGTQYF
TGTGCCACCAGCAGAGATACCCGACGCCTCGCCGAAACGGGGACTCAGTACTTC
>TRBV10-1|TRBD2|NA|TRBJ2-1
CASSESRGGKEQFF
TGCGCCAGCAGTGAGTCGCGGGGGGGGAAAGAGCAGTTCTTC
>TRBV12-3/TRBV12-4|TRBD2|NA|TRBJ2-5
CASSKEPGLQETQYF
TGTGCCAGCAGCAAAGAACCGGGACTACAAGAGACCCAGTACTTC
>TRBV25-1|NA|many|TRBJ2-3
CASSVHGEGTQYF
TGTGCCAGCAGTGTCCACGGTGAGGGTACGCAGTATTTT
>TRBV7-9|TRBD1|NA|TRBJ2-5
CASSPKGRDRVTETQYF
TGTGCCAGCAGCCCAAAGGGAAGGGACAGGGTTACGGAGACCCAGTACTTC
>TRBV9|NA|NA|TRBJ2-2
CASSVRLGSLTNTGELFF
TGTGCCAGCAGCGTACGACTCGGGTCACTAACGAACACCGGGGAGCTGTTTTTT
>TRBV6-1|NA|NA|TRBJ2-2
CASSDLWNTGELFF
TGTGCCAGCAGTGATCTCTGGAACACCGGGGAGCTGTTTTTT
>TRBV4-3|NA|NA|TRBJ2-7
CASSQDSGPSYEQYF
TGCGCCAGCAGCCAAGACTCGGGTCCCTCCTACGAGCAGTACTTC
>TRBV30|NA|NA|TRBJ1-1
CAWGGRTPEAFF
TGTGCCTGGGGGGGACGGACACCTGAAGCTTTCTTT
>TRBV28|TRBD1|few|TRBJ1-2
CASSIYTGGGGYTF
TGTGCCAGCAGCATATATACAGGGGGGGGAGGCTACACCTTC
>TRBV24-1|TRBD2|NA|TRBJ2-5
CATGSGLAGGTYQETQYF
TGTGCCACCGGGTCGGGACTAGCGGGGGGAACTTACCAAGAGACCCAGTACTTC
>TRBV9|TRBD1|NA|TRBJ1-2
CASTQGASYGYTF
TGTGCCAGTACCCAGGGGGCGAGCTATGGCTACACCTTC
>TRBV19|TRBD2|NA|TRBJ2-7
CASSHETSGIYGEQYF
TGTGCCAGTAGTCACGAGACTAGCGGGATATATGGGGAGCAGTACTTC
>TRBV30|NA|many|TRBJ2-7
CAWNTDSSYEQYF
TGTGCCTGGAACACGGACAGTTCCTACGAGCAGTACTTC
>TRBV28|NA|NA|TRBJ2-7
CASKGSESHEQYF
TGTGCCAGCAAGGGGTCCGAGAGCCACGAGCAGTACTTC
>TRBV10-2|NA|NA|TRBJ1-1
CASSDAWVGTEAFF
TGCGCCAGCAGTGACGCGTGGGTAGGCACTGAAGCTTTCTTT
>TRBV6-6|NA|many|TRBJ1-1
CASSDRRNTEAFF
TGTGCCAGCAGCGACAGGAGGAACACTGAAGCTTTCTTT
>TRBV28|TRBD1|NA|TRBJ2-7
CASSQGAWSSYEQYF
TGTGCCAGCAGTCAGGGGGCCTGGAGCTCCTACGAGCAGTACTTC
>TRBV10-3|NA|NA|TRBJ1-1
CAISESRDTEAFF
TGTGCCATCAGTGAGTCGCGAGACACTGAAGCTTTCTTT
>TRBV28|NA|NA|TRBJ1-2
CASSTPGTKGYTF
TGTGCCAGCAGTACCCCCGGGACCAAAGGCTACACCTTC